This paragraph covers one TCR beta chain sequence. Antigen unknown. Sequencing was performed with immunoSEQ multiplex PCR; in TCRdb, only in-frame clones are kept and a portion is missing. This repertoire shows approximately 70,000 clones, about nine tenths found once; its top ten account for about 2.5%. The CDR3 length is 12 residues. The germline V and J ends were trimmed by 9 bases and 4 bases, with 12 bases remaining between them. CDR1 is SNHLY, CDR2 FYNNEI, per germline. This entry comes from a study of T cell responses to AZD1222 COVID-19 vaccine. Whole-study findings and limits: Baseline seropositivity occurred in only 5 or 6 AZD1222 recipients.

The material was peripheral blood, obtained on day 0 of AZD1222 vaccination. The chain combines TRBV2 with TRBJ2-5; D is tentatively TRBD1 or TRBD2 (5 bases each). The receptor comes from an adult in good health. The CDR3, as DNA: TGTGCCAGTGTGGGGGTTGCAGAGACCCAGTACTTC. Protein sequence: CASVGVAETQYF.